One and the same sample provided the 9 T cell receptor beta chains below, sequenced in a study of tumor-infiltrating lymphocytes in oesophageal squamous cell carcinoma. TCRdb ran MiXCR on the PCR reads and lists one entry per CDR3 protein. The table lists about 17,000 distinct CDR3 sequences, less than 55% of them singletons. Sequencing was done on a sample of normal esophageal tissue next to the tumor. The receptors derive from a female donor with esophageal squamous cell carcinoma.

On this clonotype: The CDR3 ends on some other residue instead of the conserved phenylalanine or tryptophan, so this is likely a read error. The DNA is omitted, as the CDR3 cannot be located on it reliably, and the CDR3 follows TCRdb's listing. V and J are TRBV7-9 and TRBJ2-7; the table's D gene call, TRBD1, was not cross checked with the DNA. The CDR3 comprises 17 residues, both ends counted. Germline V gives CDR1 SEHNR, CDR2 FQNEAQ (reference sequence). CDR3 residues: CASTESGTGKYGYTFGS.

A word on this clonotype: It is likely a read error, because the conserved phenylalanine at the end of the CDR3 is missing. It is unclear where the CDR3 begins or ends on the DNA, so no DNA is shown, and the CDR3 is as TCRdb lists it. The rearrangement uses TRBV28 and TRBJ2-7; TRBD1, the table's D call, was not compared with the DNA. Inclusive of both ends, the CDR3 amounts to 17 amino acids. Looked up from germline, CDR1 is MDHEN and CDR2 is SYDVKM. CDR3 residues: CASSWGRDRSYGYTFGS.

This clonotype was observed a handful of times. This sequence joins TRBV11-3 and TRBJ2-2; D uncertain. The CDR3 has 15 amino acids. Trimming stripped 1 base from V and 7 bases from J, with 13 bases between. Looked up from germline, CDR1 is SGHNT and CDR2 is YENEEA. The CDR3 region is CASSLGAGRIGELFF. The CDR3 region has the DNA TGTGCCAGCAGCTTAGGAGCAGGCAGGATCGGGGAGCTGTTTTTT.

By share, this clonotype ranks as medium-sized. The gene calls are TRBV7-3 and TRBJ2-1; D is ambiguous. This CDR3 region has 15 residues. In germline, CDR1 is SGHTA, CDR2 FQGTGA. The ends were cut back, 4 bases at V and 2 bases at J, with 12 bases in the middle. This chain's CDR3 is CASSYGQPTYNEQFF. The CDR3, as DNA: TGTGCCAGCAGCTATGGTCAGCCTACCTACAATGAGCAGTTCTTC.

The chain links TRBV7-2 to TRBJ2-7, with 14 bases that match TRBD2. The end of the DNA is better explained by TRBJ2-1, so the J call may be wrong. CDR1 is SGHTA, CDR2 FQGNSA, per germline. This CDR3 has 14 residues. The CDR3 here is CASSPGLAGGKQFF. The CDR3 DNA sequence: TGTGCCAGCAGCCCTGGACTAGCGGGGGGAAAGCAGTTCTTC.

This chain joins TRBV3-1 and TRBJ1-2; 7 positions agree with TRBD1. Germline CDR1 reads LGHDT; CDR2 reads YNNKEL (reference sequence). Trimming at V came to 5 bases and at J to 0 bases, leaving 3 bases not matched to a gene. This CDR3 spans 14 amino acids. The CDR3 loop is CASSGTVPNYGYTF. Written as DNA, the CDR3 is TGTGCCAGCAGCGGGACAGTTCCTAACTATGGCTACACCTTC. The variable domain in full, with the rest retrieved from reference TRBV3-1 and TRBJ1-2, is DTAVSQTPKYLVTQMGNDKSIKCEQNLGHDTMYWYKQDSKKFLKIMFSYNNKELIINETVPNRFSPKSPDKAHLNLHINSLELGDSAVYFCASSGTVPNYGYTFGSGTRLTVV.

V usage is TRBV12-3 or TRBV12-4 and J usage is TRBJ2-7; 11 bases line up with TRBD1. The DNA matches TRBJ2-1 better at its end, which makes the J call doubtful. The CDR3 is made up of 16 amino acids. CDR3 DNA sequence: TGTGCCAGCAGTCCTGGCGGGACAGGGGGATACAATGAGCAGTTCTTC. Encoded protein: CASSPGGTGGYNEQFF.

In its sample, this clonotype was seen once. The gene calls are TRBV7-9 and TRBJ2-3, with TRBD2 matching 7 bases. The DNA end is a closer match to TRBJ2-1, so the J assignment may be wrong. This CDR3 region has 14 residues. From germline, CDR1 is SEHNR and CDR2 FQNEAQ (reference sequence). In nucleotides, the CDR3 is TGTGCCAGCAGCTCGCGACTAGCCGGCAATGAGCAGTTCTTC. As protein: CASSSRLAGNEQFF.

As regards this clonotype: A read error is possible here, since a much larger clone lies one base away. The chain uses TRBV6-5 and TRBJ2-3, with 15 bases lining up with TRBD2. CDR3 length equals 17 residues. Germline CDR1 and CDR2: MNHEY and SVGAGI. Losses at the gene ends were 2 bases for V and 14 bases for J; bases not matched to a gene: 14. CDR3 protein: CASSYQGLAGGTGELYF. The CDR3, as DNA: TGTGCCAGCAGTTACCAGGGACTAGCGGGAGGCACCGGGGAGCTGTATTTT.